The entry below describes one TCR beta chain. Its binding antigen is unknown. Base qualities were left out, and no much larger clone turns up one base away. The library came from the immunoSEQ multiplex PCR assay. The multiplex PCR relied on a mix of 60 forward primers for TCR Vbeta segments and 13 reverse primers for TCR Jbeta segments. Amplification of the CDR3 region of rearranged TCR beta genes was performed with a multiplex PCR assay on genomic DNA. Amplified TCR beta libraries were sequenced as 87-base-pair reads on the Illumina HiSeq System. The authors processed their data as follows. A later analysis counted some 74 million unique TCR beta chains across the 550 to 750 repertoires, and roughly 10 million of these chains were shared by at least two donors. A nearest-neighbor algorithm error-corrected the raw reads and collapsed the reads into unique sequences, merging closely related sequences to remove PCR and sequencing errors. V, D and J gene segments were assigned by aligning CDR3 sequences to IMGT reference sequences. Each retained sequence needed at least a six-nucleotide match to both a V gene segment and a J gene segment. Rearrangements were called productive when the CDR3 lacked stop codons and stayed in frame with V and J; all others were non-productive. CDR3 was defined according to IMGT convention as the region running from the second conserved V-encoded cysteine to the conserved J-encoded phenylalanine. In an earlier analysis of more than 550 of the donors, sequences lacking an unambiguous match to a single V gene segment were excluded. In an earlier analysis of a few hundred of the donors, V segments were called functional above 56.7% productive rearrangements and were called segregating when the between-donor standard deviation exceeded 5%. To diagnose cytomegalovirus status from the catalog of TCR beta chain sequences, a statistical classification framework was built. In a later analysis, V and J genes were assigned by comparing TCR nucleotide sequences against IMGT/GENE-DB human TR gene sequences. Using the TCRdist pipeline, a later analysis assigned CDR3 sequences along with most-parsimonious VDJ recombination scenarios. In a later analysis, every TCR beta chain was defined by the combination of its CDR3 amino acid sequence and its V-gene family, and reads without a unique V-gene family were dropped. In a later analysis, 450 to 600 highly shared, low-generation-probability nucleotide sequences were removed to address suspected cross-contamination and a sequencing artifact. A later analysis calculated a clonal expansion index for each public chain from normalized within-repertoire ranks of inferred template counts. In a later analysis, generation probabilities were computed with a VDJ recombination model fitted to out-of-frame rearrangements, and the resulting probabilities were checked against IGoR. Hypergeometric tests were used in a later analysis to score TCR-TCR, TCR-HLA and TCR-CMV co-occurrence, with a repertoire-size bias correction applied to the TCR pairs. False discovery rates were estimated in a later analysis by permuting HLA or CMV assignments 20 times. In a later analysis, co-occurring TCRs were grouped using DBSCAN, and TCRdist sequence similarity was added for clustering within HLA-allele-positive subsets. Repertoires with fewer than 30,000 or more than 120,000 public chains, plus five repertoires with anomalous nucleotide sharing, were excluded from co-occurrence clustering. TCRdb re-hosts the immuneACCESS table, in-frame sequences only. Its copies lack some clones; in the studies checked, an unresolved V gene accounts for under half of them, and the cause for the rest is not known. That table furnishes V, J and clone size, whereas the DNA furnished D and trimming. Within this sample are about 180,000 clones, with over 75% of them counted one time only. 6.3% of the sample goes to the ten largest clones.

Per the germline V gene, MRHNA is the CDR1 and SNTAGT is the CDR2. V trim: 4 bases; J trim: 7 bases; unmatched bases: 4. The CDR3 measures 14 amino acids from cysteine to phenylalanine. This entry keeps only the CDR3 DNA: 42 bases, framed from base 1. The cohort comprised more than 550 healthy bone marrow donors. At the time of sampling, every cohort member was nominally healthy, though immune exposures that went unrecorded were likely present. The donor tested CMV seropositive and was one of the 289 seropositive cohort members. A peripheral blood sample was collected from each donor, and TCR beta sequencing was performed on peripheral blood mononuclear cells. The Qiagen DNeasy Blood Extraction Kit was used to extract genomic DNA from the blood cell samples. The sample is drawn from a study of cytomegalovirus exposure and HLA in healthy donors (dated by TCRdb to 2016 to 2017). The study in broad terms: An earlier analysis of approximately 590 of the donors reported approximately 300 Gb of sequence data and some 120 million unique TCR beta sequences from some 180 million T cells. Rather than drawing on any new phenotypic data, the later analysis identified candidate immune exposures from TCR beta sequences and the way those sequences occurred across donors. An early release that covered some 640 HLA-typed donors contained approximately 300 gigabases of sequencing data and about 93 million unique TCR sequences. All discovery cohort repertoires had been generated on a single sequencing platform. The study used immunosequencing to profile the T cell repertoires of about 670 subjects and linked those repertoires to cytomegalovirus serostatus. A later analysis re-analyzed previously published TCR beta repertoires from 660 or so donors and added high-resolution HLA genotyping to study TCR occurrence patterns. In an earlier analysis of 500 to 650 of the donors, high-throughput TCR beta sequencing was used to judge whether each TCR beta V gene segment behaved as functional or pseudogenic. The study aimed to test whether cataloging public T cell receptors could reveal signatures of past pathogen exposure. A later genetic analysis used genome-wide SNP genotypes for about 60% of the 666 donors, treating that subset as a discovery cohort. Of the roughly 400 genotyped donors, around 81% fell in the genetic ancestry cluster associated with self-reported Caucasian donors. To predict cytomegalovirus infection status, the study brought together high-throughput TCR immunosequencing, statistical association of individual TCRs with disease status, and machine learning. Class I and class II HLA loci were covered by the typing at four-digit resolution. A separate validation cohort of roughly 130 different subjects was used in addition to the 666-subject first cohort. On average, around 240,000 unique TCR beta nucleotide sequences were sequenced per donor among fewer than 500 genotyped donors of the cohort, with about 17% of those sequences being non-productive. The number of typed donors differed by locus: roughly 620-640 for A, B, C, DRB1 and DQB1; about 520 for DQA1; about 600 for DPA1; and 400 to 480 for DPB1. Donor age, sex, ethnicity and CMV serostatus were compiled alongside the repertoire data. Four to six DR-DQ haplotypes were handled as single units for association and clustering, since linkage in the cohort was strong.

Paper-wide results and their limitations: Because the 87-base-pair reads could not distinguish some IMGT-functional V segments, including TRBV6-2 and TRBV6-3, those segments were excluded. Because counts were too low, under 20 rarely observed V segments, including chromosome 9 orphons, were left out of the earlier analysis of a few hundred of the donors. A later analysis found that HLA-associated TCR beta chains were more clonally expanded and had lower generation probabilities than equally common non-associated chains. A further reported finding was that TCR beta sequences accurately predicted the HLA-A and HLA-B alleles for most subjects in the first cohort. The study listed 150 to 200 TCR beta chains as associated with cytomegalovirus. Presence/absence analyses assumed roughly uniform sequencing depth across donors, an assumption that may not hold. Linkage disequilibrium might explain the correlated functional status among segregating V segments, but an unknown experimental factor could not be excluded. It was suggested by the authors that the approach could potentially be generalized to other disease states and immunological phenotypes. V-gene and J-gene trimming of TCR beta chains was associated with a missense DCLRE1C variant in a later genetic analysis, and the association was replicated in an independent cohort. In a later analysis, several top co-occurrence clusters were reported to appear linked to parvovirus B19, influenza, CMV and Epstein-Barr virus. According to a later genetic analysis, donors in an Asian-associated ancestry cluster had fewer N-insertions in productive TCRs than the approximately 650-donor mean. In an earlier analysis of more than 500 of the donors, most TCR beta V segments appeared in productive rearrangements about 87% or about 30% of the time, broadly matching IMGT annotations. While some public TCRs were present in many individuals, most TCR sequences turned up only very rarely across donors. When HLA alleles, especially DR and DQ, strongly co-occurred, TCR associations were difficult to assign to individual alleles. In a later analysis, most CMV-associated TCR beta chains were found to appear HLA-restricted, with HLA associations seemingly driven largely by CMV exposure. For the cohort, immune exposure information was limited to CMV serostatus. A cluster of highly shared sequence variants was judged likely to represent a technical artifact of the sequencing pipeline. This cohort had only TCR beta chains sequenced, and the lack of alpha or paired-chain data limited which features could be detected. At a false discovery rate of 0.05, a later analysis linked about 17,000 TCR beta sequences to specific HLA alleles. In vitro tests confirmed that a few of the cytomegalovirus-associated TCR beta chains recognize cytomegalovirus antigens. In both the original and validation cohorts, the classifier was reported to diagnose cytomegalovirus status with high specificity and sensitivity. In a later analysis, the rate of TCR association differed among HLA loci, with DRB1 alleles having the most associated TCRs and HLA-C alleles having the fewest. Because HLA typing was unavailable for some donors at each locus, only the typed subset was used in association tests.

This TCR was sampled from a middle-aged man in good health and CMV-seropositive. The sample was PBMCs. The chain links TRBV6-4 with TRBJ2-1, with TRBD2 matching 10 junction bases. The sequenced DNA: TGTGCCAGCAGTGCCGGGACTAGCGAGAATGAGCAGTTCTTC. Its translation reads: CASSAGTSENEQFF.